Presented here are 20 T cell receptor beta chains from one specimen sequenced in a study of T cells after somatic rescue of genetic block. Data came from immunoSEQ multiplex PCR; TCRdb stores just in-frame clones and leaves some out. Counted here are 70,000 to 85,000 clones, roughly 88% occurring once; the ten biggest clones make up roughly 2.9%. Sequencing was done on a sample of peripheral blood mononuclear cells (PBMCs). The receptors shown here come from a man aged 25-45 years.

This clone was seen a handful of times. The chain is built from TRBV7-6 and TRBJ2-7; the match to TRBD1 covers 8 bases. The CDR3 is 14 amino acids. Germline V gene data show CDR1 as SGHVS and CDR2 as FNYEAQ. The junction had 3 bases not matched to a gene; V was cut back by 0 bases and J by 5 bases. The CDR3 bases are TGTGCCAGCAGCTTAGCCGGGACAGGCGACGAGCAGTACTTC. It translates to CASSLAGTGDEQYF.

This clone was seen just once. The rearrangement links TRBV10-1 to TRBJ2-5; 8 nucleotides line up with TRBD1. Germline assignment: CDR1 WNHNN and CDR2 SYGVQD (reference sequence). The V and J ends lost 4 bases and 2 bases, in that order; junction bases with no gene match: 6. There are 15 residues in the CDR3. CDR3 sequence (DNA): TGCGCCAGCAGTGCGAACAGGGGGTCTCAAGAGACCCAGTACTTC. It translates to CASSANRGSQETQYF.

The V call is TRBV7-8, the J call TRBJ2-2; 7 bases map to TRBD1. V shed 3 bases, J shed 10 bases, and the junction held 8 bases outside the gene matches. Germline assignment: CDR1 SGHVS and CDR2 FQNEAQ. CDR3 length: 14 residues. The CDR3 region has the DNA TGTGCCAGCAGCTTCAGACAGGGTCAGGCGGAGCTGTTTTTT. Protein product: CASSFRQGQAELFF.

The chain combines TRBV21-1 with TRBJ2-3; the table names TRBD2, a call not compared with the DNA. TRBV21-1 has pseudogene status. The CDR3 length is 15 residues. The CDR3 sequence: CASSKSEGGPVTQYF. CDR3 DNA: TGTGCCAGCAGCAAATCCGAGGGAGGGCCGGTTACGCAGTATTTT.

The chain has TRBV7-2 and TRBJ2-7; D remains unclear. The CDR3 spans 14 residues. Per the germline V gene, CDR1 is SGHTA and CDR2 is FQGNSA. Trimming pared 5 bases from V and 2 bases from J, leaving 13 bases between. CDR3 in amino acids: CASSPSRSTYEQYF. CDR3 nucleotide sequence: TGTGCCAGCAGCCCGTCCCGTTCAACCTACGAGCAGTACTTC. The whole variable domain, remainder taken from reference TRBV7-2 and TRBJ2-7, is GAGVSQSPSNKVTEKGKDVELRCDPISGHTALYWYRQSLGQGLEFLIYFQGNSAPDKSGLPSDRFSAERTGGSVSTLTIQRTQQEDSAVYLCASSPSRSTYEQYFGPGTRLTVT.

The chain is built from TRBV5-6 and TRBJ2-3; TRBD1 agrees at 7 bases. CDR3 length equals 14 residues. Germline assignment: CDR1 SGHDT and CDR2 YYEEEE. Losses at the gene ends were 7 bases for V and 4 bases for J; bases not matched to a gene: 9. The CDR3 reads CASLTGDWADTQYF. CDR3 sequence (DNA): TGTGCCAGCCTTACAGGGGATTGGGCAGATACGCAGTATTTT.

This chain links TRBV10-3 with TRBJ1-1, with 7 bases fitting TRBD1. In germline, CDR1 is ENHRY, CDR2 SYGVKD. CDR3 length equals 13 residues. The V gene end was trimmed by 5 bases and the J gene end by 8 bases; junction bases not matched to a gene: 8. CDR3 sequence: CAISSTGTEEAFF. In DNA, the CDR3 is TGTGCCATCAGTTCCACCGGGACAGAGGAAGCTTTCTTT.

The genes are TRBV27 and TRBJ1-5; the D is unclear. Germline-derived CDR1 and CDR2 are MNHEY and SMNVEV (reference sequence). This CDR3 spans 15 amino acids. Trimming removed 0 bases from V and 7 bases from J, with 13 bases in between. The CDR3 region is CASSLSAGQGQPQHF. The CDR3 coding sequence is TGTGCCAGCAGTTTATCGGCCGGTCAAGGGCAGCCCCAGCATTTT.

The gene calls are TRBV7-8 and TRBJ1-1; possible D gene TRBD1, 5 bases. Germline values: CDR1 SGHVS, CDR2 FQNEAQ. V dropped 5 bases and J dropped 4 bases, with 17 bases sitting between them. This CDR3 comprises 15 residues. The CDR3: CASSPRRVGVTEAFF. In nucleotides, the CDR3 is TGTGCCAGCAGCCCAAGACGGGTAGGGGTCACTGAAGCTTTCTTT.

The chain uses TRBV4-1 and TRBJ2-1, with 9 bases lining up with TRBD1. CDR3 length: 12 amino acids. CDR1 is MGHRA and CDR2 is YSYEKL in the germline V gene. Unmatched junction bases numbered 7, after V lost 5 bases and J lost 14 bases. DNA of the CDR3: TGCGCCAGCAGCTACACAGGGGGCGTTGAGTTCTTC. It encodes CASSYTGGVEFF.

The rearrangement links TRBV11-2 to TRBJ2-6; D not resolved. Germline V gene lookup returns CDR1 SGHAT and CDR2 FQNNGV. V shed 1 base and J shed 1 base, with 8 bases lying between them. The length of the CDR3 is 16 residues. The CDR3 sequence is CASSLVGVSGANVLTF. DNA of the CDR3: TGTGCCAGCAGCTTAGTTGGTGTTTCTGGGGCCAACGTCCTGACTTTC.

V usage is TRBV6-5 and J usage is TRBJ2-2; TRBD1 matches at 7 bases. J was trimmed by 4 bases and V by 2 bases; bases with no gene match: 4. In germline, CDR1 is MNHEY, CDR2 SVGAGI. The CDR3 is 15 amino acids. This chain's CDR3 is CASSYGSGGTGELFF. CDR3 coding DNA: TGTGCCAGCAGTTACGGATCAGGGGGCACCGGGGAGCTGTTTTTT.

This chain joins TRBV18 and TRBJ1-2; 9 nucleotides line up with TRBD1. CDR3 length equals 15 residues. The V gene's germline CDR1 is KGHSH and CDR2 LQKENI. V gave up 4 bases and J gave up 4 bases; unmatched junction bases: 7. The CDR3 is CASSLTGQGTYGYTF. In nucleotides, the CDR3 is TGTGCCAGCTCACTTACGGGACAGGGAACCTATGGCTACACCTTC.

The chain carries TRBV4-1 and TRBJ1-1; tentatively, D is TRBD1 (5 bases). CDR1 MGHRA and CDR2 YSYEKL come from the germline V gene. The CDR3 consists of 16 residues. The V and J ends lost 2 bases and 1 base respectively, with 14 bases between them. The DNA of the CDR3 is TGCGCCAGCAGCCAACGGGCGGGACGTAGGAACACTGAAGCTTTCTTT. It codes for CASSQRAGRRNTEAFF.

The chain combines TRBV2 with TRBJ1-1; 11 bases line up with TRBD1. Germline assignment: CDR1 SNHLY and CDR2 FYNNEI. V shed 9 bases, J shed 2 bases, and the junction held 2 bases outside the gene matches. The CDR3 consists of 13 residues. CDR3 in amino acids: CASWTGGNTEAFF. The CDR3, as DNA: TGTGCCAGTTGGACAGGGGGCAACACTGAAGCTTTCTTT.

The chain combines TRBV7-2 with TRBJ1-1, with D tentatively TRBD1 (5 bases). The CDR3 has 15 amino acids. V gave up 5 bases and J gave up 0 bases, with 13 bases separating them. Germline CDR1 and CDR2: SGHTA and FQGNSA. CDR3 bases: TGTGCCAGCAGCAGCCAGACAGTCATGAACACTGAAGCTTTCTTT. Protein: CASSSQTVMNTEAFF.

The rearrangement uses TRBV6-5 and TRBJ2-5, with a tentative D call TRBD2 (6 bases). Per germline, CDR1 MNHEY and CDR2 SVGAGI. The V gene lost 2 bases and the J gene lost 1 base, with 11 bases spanning the gap. There are 15 residues in the CDR3. This CDR3 reads CASSYGGSPQETQYF. CDR3 nucleotides: TGTGCCAGCAGTTACGGGGGGAGCCCCCAAGAGACCCAGTACTTC.

The chain recombines TRBV4-2 with TRBJ2-1; perhaps TRBD2 as D (6 bases). From germline, CDR1 is LGHNA and CDR2 YNFKEQ. V lost 1 base and J 8 bases, leaving 21 bases between the germline ends. The CDR3 is 17 amino acids. Here the CDR3 DNA reads TGTGCCAGCAGCCAAGCTGGGGACTCGGCGGGGTCGGATGAGCAGTTCTTC. As protein: CASSQAGDSAGSDEQFF.

In its sample, this clone was seen a few times. The chain links TRBV27 to TRBJ1-2; D might be TRBD1 (6 bases). Germline values: CDR1 MNHEY, CDR2 SMNVEV (reference sequence). The CDR3 spans 14 residues. V gave up 4 bases and J gave up 3 bases, with 12 bases separating them. The CDR3 DNA is TGTGCCAGCAGTTCCCAGCAGGGGTACTATGGCTACACCTTC. The encoded protein is CASSSQQGYYGYTF.

V gene TRBV15 combines with J gene TRBJ2-7; the D is unclear. The length of the CDR3 is 12 residues. V lost 0 bases and J 4 bases, leaving 4 bases between the germline ends. Germline CDR1 reads LNHNV; CDR2 reads YYDKDF (reference sequence). DNA for the CDR3: TGTGCCACCAGCAGAGAGTCGTACGAGCAGTACTTC. Translating gives CATSRESYEQYF.